Listed here is a single T cell receptor (beta chain). The antigen remains unidentified. Carried by the TCR beta cDNA libraries were unique molecular identifiers. There were 1 to 10 million T cells, and around 500,000 cDNA molecules came from them. MiXCR, applied by TCRdb to the PCR reads, yields one record per CDR3 protein. This table has a few hundred thousand distinct CDR3 sequences, 34% appearing once. The sample belongs to a study of post-analysis software for immune sequencing data. The CDR3 extends over 13 amino acids. CDR1 is MGHRA and CDR2 is YSYEKL in the germline V gene. The ends were cut back, 0 bases at V and 8 bases at J, with 10 bases in the middle. The study, taken as a whole, reports: In patients, five or six TRBV segments were more frequent than in controls, with TRBV5-6, TRBV5-1 and TRBV20-1 among them. F measure grouped same-batch samples tightly together.

Sequencing used blood. This TCR derives from a girl younger than 18 with multiple sclerosis. V is TRBV4-1 and J is TRBJ1-2, with D unresolved. Written as DNA, the CDR3 is TGCGCCAGCAGCCAAGAGACCCCATGGGGCTACACCTTC. It is translated as CASSQETPWGYTF.